The 31 T cell receptor beta chains below were found in one sample sequenced in a study of T cells in Graves' hyperthyroidism and ophthalmopathy. Amplified TCR beta CDR3 regions derived from RNA transcripts. A first-round RT-PCR of the TCR CDR3 used the HTBI primer set. Using its own MiXCR run on the multiplex PCR reads, TCRdb lists one record per CDR3 protein. The profile shows around 380,000 distinct CDR3 sequences, about 13% of them singletons. The sequencing input was blood. Every receptor here comes from a man aged 25 to 45 with Graves' hyperthyroidism that later progressed to Graves' ophthalmopathy.

This clonotype was detected ten times or more. This sequence joins TRBV28 and TRBJ1-5; D uncertain. Germline-derived CDR1 and CDR2 are MDHEN and SYDVKM. The CDR3 sequence is 14 residues long. V was trimmed by 3 bases and J by 0 bases, leaving 6 bases between them. The CDR3 loop reads CASSFPGSNQPQHF. DNA for the CDR3: TGTGCCAGCAGTTTTCCCGGTAGCAATCAGCCCCAGCATTTT.

This clonotype was recorded many times. J is TRBJ2-7 and V is TRBV24-1; 9 bases line up with TRBD1. The trim removed 4 bases at V and 0 bases at J, leaving 3 bases unmatched. This CDR3 spans 15 amino acids. Germline values: CDR1 KGHDR, CDR2 SFDVKD. CDR3 loop: CATSDGTGYSYEQYF. The CDR3 DNA follows: TGTGCCACCAGTGACGGGACAGGGTACTCCTACGAGCAGTACTTC.

The chain uses TRBV6-1 and TRBJ2-7; 8 bases map to TRBD2. Germline CDR1 reads MNHNS; CDR2 reads SASEGT. The CDR3 runs 17 residues. V shed 2 bases, J shed 3 bases, and the junction held 12 bases outside the gene matches. CDR3 region: CASSENSGGYLDYEQYF. CDR3 nucleotides: TGTGCCAGCAGTGAAAATTCGGGGGGGTATCTCGACTACGAGCAGTACTTC.

This clonotype was picked up a small number of times. The chain links TRBV27 to TRBJ2-7; no reliable D call. The germline V gene has CDR1 MNHEY and CDR2 SMNVEV (reference sequence). The CDR3 has 14 residues. V lost 2 bases, J lost 9 bases, and 17 bases lay in between. The CDR3 sequence: CASSLISGARPQYF. The CDR3 coding sequence is TGTGCCAGCAGTTTAATTTCGGGCGCCCGCCCGCAGTACTTC.

CDR3 nucleotide sequence: TGCAGCGTGGTACATCTGAACACTGAAGCTTTCTTT. Its protein is CSVVHLNTEAFF. The J gene is TRBJ1-1, the V gene TRBV29-1; the D is unclear. Germline V gene data show CDR1 as SQVTM and CDR2 as ANQGSEA. The CDR3 loop spans 12 amino acids. V lost 6 bases and J lost 0, with 8 bases in between.

This clonotype came up many times. The chain links TRBV7-2 to TRBJ1-5, with D possibly matching TRBD1 (6 bases). In germline, CDR1 is SGHTA, CDR2 FQGNSA. The CDR3 contains 15 residues. With 2 bases removed from V and 0 bases from J, the gap between germline ends came to 8 bases. The CDR3 is CASSLWTASNQPQHF. CDR3 sequence (DNA): TGTGCCAGCAGCTTATGGACAGCTAGCAATCAGCCCCAGCATTTT.

This clonotype was recorded at least ten times. J is TRBJ1-5 and V is TRBV10-1, with 7 nucleotides matching TRBD1. CDR1 WNHNN and CDR2 SYGVQD come from the germline V gene (reference sequence). J lost 4 bases, V lost 3 bases, and 6 bases had no gene match. The CDR3 length is 15 residues. This CDR3 is CASSETGATNQPQHF. CDR3 DNA: TGCGCCAGCAGTGAAACAGGGGCGACGAATCAGCCCCAGCATTTT.

This clonotype was recorded many times. The rearrangement uses TRBV5-1 and TRBJ1-1; a possible D gene is TRBD1 (6 bases). The germline V and J ends were trimmed by 4 bases and 5 bases, with 15 bases remaining between them. Per germline, CDR1 SGHRS and CDR2 YFSETQ. This CDR3 contains 14 residues. CDR3 coding DNA: TGCGCCAGCAGCCTACTAAGGGGGGGGACTGAAGCTTTCTTT. Its translation: CASSLLRGGTEAFF.

The genes are TRBV12-5 and TRBJ2-3; D is undetermined. V shed 4 bases and J shed 3 bases, with 5 bases lying between them. The germline gives CDR1 LGHNT, CDR2 FRNRAP. The CDR3 consists of 12 residues. The CDR3 region has the DNA TGTGCTAGTGGTTCAACGACAGATACGCAGTATTTT. Amino acids: CASGSTTDTQYF.

This clonotype has just a few counts. The rearrangement joins TRBV11-3 to TRBJ2-1; D uncertain. There are 16 residues in the CDR3. V lost 1 base, J lost 2 bases, and 12 bases lay in between. The germline V gene encodes CDR1 SGHNT and CDR2 YENEEA. The CDR3: CASSLVRFTAYNEQFF. In DNA, the CDR3 is TGTGCCAGCAGCTTAGTTCGATTTACTGCCTACAATGAGCAGTTCTTC.

The chain carries TRBV7-9 and TRBJ1-6; 9 positions match TRBD1. V trimming: 5 bases; J trimming: 5 bases; junction bases outside the gene matches: 10. The CDR3 runs 17 residues. CDR1 is SEHNR, CDR2 FQNEAQ, per germline (reference sequence). CDR3 bases: TGTGCCAGCAGCACTCGGACAGGGGCCGGGGATAATTCACCCCTCCACTTT. Translating it yields CASSTRTGAGDNSPLHF.

This clonotype was seen more than once but under ten times. The chain links TRBV20-1 to TRBJ2-5; D remains unclear. The length of the CDR3 is 14 residues. Germline V gives CDR1 DFQATT, CDR2 SNEGSKA (reference sequence). V dropped 0 bases and J dropped 2 bases, with 10 bases sitting between them. The CDR3 loop is CSAREPLLQETQYF. Written as DNA, the CDR3 is TGCAGTGCTAGAGAGCCACTACTGCAAGAGACCCAGTACTTC.

This chain connects TRBV27 to TRBJ1-5; tentatively, D is TRBD1 (6 bases). The CDR3 length is 15 residues. V was trimmed by 5 bases and J by 4 bases, leaving 15 bases between them. Germline CDR1 MNHEY, CDR2 SMNVEV (reference sequence). In DNA, the CDR3 is TGTGCCAGCAGTCCCGGATGGCAGGGGAATCAGCCCCAGCATTTT. Translation: CASSPGWQGNQPQHF.

The CDR3 loop is CSVSSGQSTDTQYF. The CDR3 region has the DNA TGCAGCGTGTCCTCGGGGCAGAGCACAGATACGCAGTATTTT. This chain uses TRBV29-1 with TRBJ2-3, with D perhaps TRBD1 or TRBD2 (5 bases each). CDR3 length equals 14 residues. Looked up from germline, CDR1 is SQVTM and CDR2 is ANQGSEA. Trimming pared 6 bases from V and 0 bases from J, leaving 13 bases between.

The gene calls are TRBV11-3 and TRBJ2-1; D unclear. The V gene's germline CDR1 is SGHNT and CDR2 YENEEA. The germline V and J ends were trimmed by 6 bases and 5 bases, with 14 bases remaining between them. This CDR3 is built from 14 residues. The DNA of the CDR3 is TGTGCCAGCAGGCCGGACGGGTCCCACAATGAGCAGTTCTTC. It encodes CASRPDGSHNEQFF.

In its sample, this clonotype was seen many times. CDR3 nucleotides: TGTGCCAGCAGCTTATCCGGGACGAGTACGCCCCTCCACTTT. It is translated as CASSLSGTSTPLHF. The gene calls are TRBV11-2 and TRBJ1-6; TRBD1 might be the D (5 bases). The CDR3 extends over 14 amino acids. In germline, CDR1 is SGHAT, CDR2 FQNNGV. With 2 bases removed from V and 13 bases from J, the gap between germline ends came to 15 bases.

Ten or more counts support this clonotype. The chain joins TRBV11-2 to TRBJ2-1; the D gene is possibly TRBD2 (5 bases). The V gene lost 7 bases and the J gene lost 2 bases, with 18 bases spanning the gap. This CDR3 region has 16 residues. CDR1 is SGHAT, CDR2 FQNNGV, per germline. The CDR3 is CASTPPAGITYNEQFF. Here the CDR3 DNA reads TGTGCCAGCACTCCACCAGCCGGGATCACCTACAATGAGCAGTTCTTC. The complete variable domain, with remaining parts taken from reference TRBV11-2 and TRBJ2-1, reads EAGVAQSPRYKIIEKRQSVAFWCNPISGHATLYWYQQILGQGPKLLIQFQNNGVVDDSQLPKDRFSAERLKGVDSTLKIQPAKLEDSAVYLCASTPPAGITYNEQFFGPGTRLTVL.

This clonotype appeared many times. The J gene is TRBJ1-1, the V gene TRBV2; no clear D gene. Trimming pared 2 bases from V and 2 bases from J, leaving 12 bases between. CDR1 and CDR2 from the germline V gene are SNHLY and FYNNEI. The CDR3 spans 15 residues. The CDR3, as DNA: TGTGCCAGCAGTGAACGAGCGGGTGATAACACTGAAGCTTTCTTT. Its protein is CASSERAGDNTEAFF.

This clonotype was observed many times. The V and J genes are TRBV27 and TRBJ1-4; D not resolved. V lost 3 bases, J lost 5 bases, and 19 bases lay in between. The CDR3 has 17 amino acids. Per the germline V gene, CDR1 is MNHEY and CDR2 is SMNVEV (reference sequence). DNA for the CDR3: TGTGCCAGCAGTTTCCTGACAAACACGGGCCTAAATGAAAAACTGTTTTTT. Translation: CASSFLTNTGLNEKLFF.

This clonotype has at least ten counts. The genes are TRBV28 and TRBJ1-1; 7 bases align to TRBD1. Germline CDR1 is MDHEN and CDR2 is SYDVKM. The CDR3 has 14 amino acids. Germline trimming cut 4 bases from V and 3 bases from J; bases unmatched to any gene: 5. The CDR3 here is CASSSGQAYTEAFF. The CDR3 coding sequence is TGTGCCAGCAGTTCCGGACAGGCCTACACTGAAGCTTTCTTT.

V and J are TRBV27 and TRBJ1-5; tentatively, D is TRBD1 (6 bases). V lost 0 bases and J lost 2, with 11 bases in between. CDR1 MNHEY and CDR2 SMNVEV come from the germline V gene (reference sequence). The CDR3 spans 16 residues. CDR3 in amino acids: CASSLSTGFGNQPQHF. Written as DNA, the CDR3 is TGTGCCAGCAGTTTATCCACAGGGTTTGGCAATCAGCCCCAGCATTTT.

The chain joins TRBV4-1 to TRBJ2-1; tentatively, D is TRBD1 (6 bases). The germline V and J ends were trimmed by 1 base and 1 base, with 14 bases remaining between them. The CDR3 runs to 17 residues. Germline V CDR1 and CDR2: MGHRA, YSYEKL. The CDR3 DNA reads TGCGCCAGCAGCCAAGCGATCACAGGGTTGTCCTACAATGAGCAGTTCTTC. Its translation: CASSQAITGLSYNEQFF.

This clonotype was recorded once. One base away lies a much larger clone, so this may be a sequencing read error. The rearrangement uses TRBV10-3 and TRBJ1-5, with TRBD1 identical over 8 bases. This CDR3 contains 15 residues. Trimming removed 4 bases from V and 7 bases from J; junction bases left unmatched: 9. The V gene's germline CDR1 is ENHRY and CDR2 SYGVKD. The DNA for the CDR3 is TGTGCCATCAGTGGCGGGGTTACAGGGGGGCAGCCCCAGCATTTT. Its protein product is CAISGGVTGGQPQHF.

This clonotype appeared a few times. V gene TRBV7-2 combines with J gene TRBJ1-2, with D tentatively TRBD1 (5 bases). CDR3 length: 13 amino acids. V lost 6 bases and J 4 bases, leaving 12 bases between the germline ends. Per the germline V gene, CDR1 is SGHTA and CDR2 is FQGNSA. DNA for the CDR3: TGTGCCAGCAGGCAACAGGAACCCTATGGCTACACCTTC. Translating it yields CASRQQEPYGYTF.

This clonotype came up many times. The genes are TRBV28 and TRBJ1-1, with 8 nucleotides matching TRBD1. Germline-derived CDR1 and CDR2 are MDHEN and SYDVKM. J lost 7 bases, V lost 3 bases, and 19 bases had no gene match. The CDR3 loop spans 18 amino acids. The CDR3, as DNA: TGTGCCAGCAGTTTCAATCCTGAGTCCTCGACAGGGGAGGTTGAAGCTTTCTTT. Its translation is CASSFNPESSTGEVEAFF.

This clonotype has only a few counts. The genes are TRBV5-5 and TRBJ2-5; D gene uncertain. Trimming removed 0 bases from V and 0 bases from J, with 0 bases in between. CDR1 and CDR2 from the germline V gene are SGHKS and YYEKEE (reference sequence). This CDR3 has 12 amino acids. This chain's CDR3 is CASSLDQETQYF. The CDR3 coding sequence is TGTGCCAGCAGCTTGGACCAAGAGACCCAGTACTTC.

The chain joins TRBV5-1 to TRBJ2-3, with 9 bases that match TRBD2. In germline, CDR1 is SGHRS, CDR2 YFSETQ. The CDR3 is 14 residues long. The junction had 8 bases not matched to a gene; V was cut back by 6 bases and J by 6 bases. CDR3 region: CASTNGLAFDTQYF. CDR3 nucleotide sequence: TGCGCCAGCACCAACGGACTAGCGTTTGATACGCAGTATTTT.

This clonotype occurred many times. V is TRBV6-1 and J is TRBJ2-1; 12 positions agree with TRBD2. V lost 7 bases and J lost 7; bases outside the gene matches: 11. The germline CDR1 and CDR2 sequences are MNHNS and SASEGT. This CDR3 contains 16 residues. Here the CDR3 reads CASTSTSGGQTNEQFF. The CDR3 region has the DNA TGTGCCAGCACCTCAACTAGCGGGGGGCAAACAAATGAGCAGTTCTTC.

The chain joins TRBV10-3 to TRBJ2-7; D not resolved. In germline, CDR1 is ENHRY, CDR2 SYGVKD. The CDR3 consists of 13 residues. V lost 5 bases, J lost 2 bases, and 10 bases lay in between. The CDR3 loop reads CAISRTITYEQYF. Here the CDR3 DNA reads TGTGCCATCAGTAGGACGATTACCTACGAGCAGTACTTC.

This clonotype was counted only a few times. This sequence joins TRBV6-5 and TRBJ1-6; D ambiguous. V was cut by 2 bases and J by 7 bases, with 9 bases left in between. Germline values: CDR1 MNHEY, CDR2 SVGAGI. This CDR3 is 14 amino acids long. The DNA of the CDR3 is TGTGCCAGCAGTTACGGAGATTTCAATTCACCCCTCCACTTT. Translated, it gives CASSYGDFNSPLHF.

This clonotype was observed at least ten times. The V gene is TRBV13, the J gene TRBJ1-5, with a possible D match to TRBD1 (5 bases). CDR1 is PRHDT and CDR2 is FYEKMQ in the germline V gene (reference sequence). The CDR3 runs 13 residues. The V end was cut by 1 base, the J end by 6 bases, with 7 bases between. The CDR3 DNA reads TGTGCCAGCAGCTTAGACGGGACTCAGCCCCAGCATTTT. Its protein is CASSLDGTQPQHF.